Following are 12 T cell receptor beta chains from one sample sequenced in a study of cytomegalovirus exposure and HLA in healthy donors. The PCR ran on 60 Vbeta and 13 Jbeta primers. TCRdb's copy holds only in-frame clones and misses some; the assay was immunoSEQ multiplex PCR. The data show 130,000 or so clones, around 78% seen once. Sequencing was done on a sample of PBMCs. The receptors here all came from a woman aged 35 to 49 in good health and CMV-seronegative.

The table lists this clone with a count of one. The gene calls are TRBV7-2 and TRBJ2-7; the D is unclear. There are 14 residues in the CDR3. The V end lost 2 bases, the J end lost 0 bases, and 8 bases lay between the germline ends. CDR1 SGHTA and CDR2 FQGNSA come from the germline V gene. The DNA of the CDR3 is TGTGCCAGCAGCTTATCCGGTTCCTCCTACGAGCAGTACTTC. Translated, it gives CASSLSGSSYEQYF.

This chain links TRBV23-1 with TRBJ2-3, with D unclear. TRBV23-1 is recorded as an ORF, its role being uncertain. V lost 7 bases, J lost 2 bases, and 22 bases lay in between. The CDR3 is made up of 17 amino acids. DNA for the CDR3: TGCGCCAGCATCTGTGAGGTACGGCTTTCCCCCACAGATACGCAGTATTTT. Its translation: CASICEVRLSPTDTQYF.

The J gene is TRBJ1-2, the V gene TRBV21-1. TRBV21-1 is a listed pseudogene. This CDR3 is 15 amino acids long. CDR3 DNA sequence: TGTGCCAGCAGCAAAGCCGACGGGGGGGCTTTTAGCTACACCTTC. Amino acid sequence: CASSKADGGAFSYTF.

In its sample, this clone was seen a few times. The rearrangement links TRBV7-2 to TRBJ2-7; 7 bases are a match to TRBD2. The trim removed 1 base at V and 12 bases at J, leaving 6 bases unmatched. Germline V gives CDR1 SGHTA, CDR2 FQGNSA. The CDR3 contains 12 residues. The CDR3 nucleotides are TGTGCCAGCAGCTTAGTAGCGCGGGAGTGGTACTTC. It encodes CASSLVAREWYF.

The rearrangement links TRBV5-1 to TRBJ2-1; D gene ambiguous. The CDR3 has 13 amino acids. The germline CDR1 and CDR2 sequences are SGHRS and YFSETQ. V lost 0 bases, J lost 6 bases, and 7 bases lay in between. This chain's CDR3 is CASSLDRVNEQFF. The CDR3 nucleotides are TGCGCCAGCAGCTTGGATCGGGTCAATGAGCAGTTCTTC.

The rearrangement uses TRBV10-3 and TRBJ1-1; 8 nucleotides line up with TRBD1. V was pared by 6 bases and J by 6 bases, with 6 bases of the junction left unmatched. The germline gives CDR1 ENHRY, CDR2 SYGVKD. The CDR3 runs to 13 residues. The CDR3: CAIRDREGAEAFF. CDR3 sequence (DNA): TGTGCCATCAGGGACAGGGAAGGGGCTGAAGCTTTCTTT.

This chain links TRBV4-1 with TRBJ1-2; D remains ambiguous. The CDR3 spans 13 residues. Germline V gene lookup returns CDR1 MGHRA and CDR2 YSYEKL. Trimming took off 0 bases at V and 3 bases at J, with 5 bases between the two ends. This chain's CDR3 is CASSQDRDYGYTF. CDR3 coding DNA: TGCGCCAGCAGCCAAGATCGTGACTATGGCTACACCTTC.

This sequence joins TRBV9 and TRBJ1-2; 9 bases agree with TRBD1. V trimming: 3 bases; J trimming: 6 bases; junction bases outside the gene matches: 3. The CDR3 consists of 13 residues. CDR1 and CDR2 (germline): SGDLS, YYNGEE. CDR3 coding DNA: TGTGCCAGCAGCGATGGGACAGGGAATGGCTACACCTTC. Translated, it gives CASSDGTGNGYTF.

V gene TRBV9 combines with J gene TRBJ1-1, with 10 bases matching TRBD1. In germline, CDR1 is SGDLS, CDR2 YYNGEE. Losses at the gene ends were 0 bases for V and 3 bases for J; bases not matched to a gene: 5. This CDR3 is 16 amino acids long. CDR3 sequence: CASSVVGGTGDTEAFF. CDR3 nucleotides: TGTGCCAGCAGCGTAGTTGGAGGGACAGGGGACACTGAAGCTTTCTTT. The variable domain in full, completed from reference TRBV9 and TRBJ1-1, reads DSGVTQTPKHLITATGQRVTLRCSPRSGDLSVYWYQQSLDQGLQFLIQYYNGEERAKGNILERFSAQQFPDLHSELNLSSLELGDSALYFCASSVVGGTGDTEAFFGQGTRLTVV.

The V gene is TRBV18, the J gene TRBJ2-7; a possible D gene is TRBD2 (6 bases). The V and J ends lost 3 bases and 5 bases respectively, with 8 bases between them. Germline V gene lookup returns CDR1 KGHSH and CDR2 LQKENI. The CDR3 sequence is 12 residues long. CDR3 sequence: CASSPTGDEQYF. The CDR3 DNA reads TGTGCCAGCTCACCTACGGGAGACGAGCAGTACTTC.

This clone was counted only a few times. The CDR3 is CAGPRSQHF. As DNA, the CDR3 is TGTGCCGGCCCCCGTTCCCAGCATTTT. The J gene is TRBJ1-5, the V gene TRBV28; D not resolved. The CDR3 runs to 9 residues. Germline-derived CDR1 and CDR2 are MDHEN and SYDVKM. The ends were cut back, 11 bases at V and 11 bases at J, with 10 bases in the middle.

The V gene is TRBV5-4, the J gene TRBJ2-5, with D perhaps matching TRBD2 (7 bases). With 4 bases removed from V and 9 bases from J, the gap between germline ends came to 22 bases. CDR3 size: 15 residues. Per the germline V gene, CDR1 is SGHNT and CDR2 is YYREEE (reference sequence). The CDR3 sequence is CASSPVEGGGAAQYF. The CDR3, as DNA: TGTGCCAGCAGCCCCGTTGAGGGGGGGGGAGCGGCCCAGTACTTC.